Shown below are 10 T cell receptor beta chains from a single sample sequenced in a study of T cell responses to AZD1222 COVID-19 vaccine. TCRdb's copy holds only in-frame clones and misses some; the assay was immunoSEQ multiplex PCR. The sample contains 130,000 or so clones, around 84% of which appear only once. This specimen consisted of peripheral blood, obtained 28 days after the second AZD1222 dose. These receptors came from an adult who received the AZD1222 COVID-19 vaccine.

The chain employs TRBV28 and TRBJ2-7, with D perhaps being TRBD1 or TRBD2 (5 bases each). V lost 5 bases, J lost 2 bases, and 19 bases lay in between. Germline V gene data show CDR1 as MDHEN and CDR2 as SYDVKM. This CDR3 has 16 residues. CDR3 protein: CASSLSGRIRTYEQYF. The DNA for the CDR3 is TGTGCCAGCAGTCTCTCGGGACGGATACGAACCTACGAGCAGTACTTC.

The chain employs TRBV19 and TRBJ2-7, with TRBD1 matching over 11 bases. Germline V gene sequence: CDR1 LNHDA, CDR2 SQIVND (reference sequence). V lost 3 bases to trimming and J lost 3 bases; unmatched junction nucleotides: 4. This CDR3 spans 15 amino acids. CDR3 DNA sequence: TGTGCCAGTAGTATTAGGACAGGGGGCAGCTACGAGCAGTACTTC. As protein: CASSIRTGGSYEQYF.

J is TRBJ2-7 and V is TRBV11-2; a weak D match, TRBD1 (6 bases). Germline CDR1 reads SGHAT; CDR2 reads FQNNGV. V lost 3 bases and J 4 bases, leaving 16 bases between the germline ends. This CDR3 contains 15 residues. The CDR3 sequence: CASSLSGTSQYEQYF. CDR3 DNA: TGTGCCAGCAGCTTGTCCGGGACAAGTCAATACGAGCAGTACTTC.

J is TRBJ2-2 and V is TRBV12-3 or TRBV12-4; D remains unclear. The V end was cut by 5 bases, the J end by 3 bases, with 4 bases between. CDR3 length: 12 residues. CDR3 sequence reads: CASSPHTGELFF. The CDR3 region has the DNA TGTGCCAGCAGTCCCCACACCGGGGAGCTGTTTTTT.

The chain combines TRBV11-3 with TRBJ2-7; TRBD2 matches 15 bases. Unmatched junction bases numbered 1, after V lost 5 bases and J lost 2 bases. Germline loops: CDR1 SGHNT, CDR2 YENEEA. CDR3 size: 15 residues. The CDR3 sequence is CASSRTSGGAYEQYF. The CDR3 bases are TGTGCCAGCAGCCGGACTAGCGGGGGGGCCTACGAGCAGTACTTC.

By share of the sample, this clone is large. The chain links TRBV5-5 to TRBJ1-5; no clear D. The CDR3 is 15 amino acids. The ends were cut back, 0 bases at V and 2 bases at J, with 9 bases in the middle. From germline, CDR1 is SGHKS and CDR2 YYEKEE (reference sequence). The CDR3 protein is CASSLGGFGNQPQHF. The CDR3 nucleotides read TGTGCCAGCAGCTTGGGGGGTTTTGGCAATCAGCCCCAGCATTTT.

The genes are TRBV10-2 and TRBJ1-2; TRBD1 is a possible D gene (5 bases). Trimming cost V 6 bases and J 6 bases, with 17 bases left between them. The CDR3 is 14 residues long. Germline CDR1 is WSHSY and CDR2 is SAAADI. In DNA, the CDR3 is TGCGCCAGCAGCAGGACACTTAAGGAGAATGGCTACACCTTC. Amino acids: CASSRTLKENGYTF.

This clone was counted a few times. The J gene is TRBJ1-1, the V gene TRBV7-2; D unclear. CDR3 length equals 14 residues. Germline CDR1 and CDR2: SGHTA and FQGNSA. V was pared by 4 bases and J by 1 base, with 10 bases between. The CDR3: CASSSGLQNTEAFF. The CDR3 DNA reads as TGTGCCAGCAGCTCCGGGTTGCAGAACACTGAAGCTTTCTTT.

The V gene is TRBV7-9, the J gene TRBJ1-6, with D maybe TRBD1 (6 bases). Germline V gives CDR1 SEHNR, CDR2 FQNEAQ (reference sequence). The CDR3 consists of 15 residues. Trimming shortened V by 6 bases and J by 8 bases, and 17 bases separated the two germline ends. The CDR3 nucleotides are TGTGCCAGCAGTCAATGGACAGTCGGCGATTCACCCCTCCACTTT. Its translation: CASSQWTVGDSPLHF.

This chain uses TRBV6-2 or TRBV6-3 with TRBJ1-2; the match to TRBD1 covers 7 bases. V lost 4 bases and J lost 4; bases outside the gene matches: 12. CDR1 is MNHEY, CDR2 SVGEGT, per germline. The CDR3 contains 16 residues. The CDR3 bases are TGTGCCAGCAGTTCCTCCACCCTCCGGGACAGCTATGGCTACACCTTC. This encodes CASSSSTLRDSYGYTF.